Sequencing of this T cell receptor (beta chain) was carried out in a study of cytomegalovirus exposure and HLA in healthy donors. Study-wide results and caveats: In a later analysis, parvovirus B19, influenza, CMV and Epstein-Barr virus appeared linked to several top co-occurrence clusters. The authors judged a highly shared variant cluster likely a sequencing artifact. The study designated 150 or so TCR beta chains cytomegalovirus-associated. High specificity and sensitivity for cytomegalovirus status were reported for the classifier.

V dropped 0 bases and J dropped 11 bases, with 16 bases sitting between them. Germline V lookup: CDR1 ENHRY, CDR2 SYGVKD. This CDR3 region has 14 residues. Amplification used 60 Vbeta primers and 13 Jbeta primers. The assay was immunoSEQ multiplex PCR, and TCRdb's table has in-frame clones only and misses some. The profile shows around 190,000 clones, roughly 81% of them singletons. Points on this clone: The antigen is unknown.

The chain links TRBV10-3 to TRBJ1-1; no definite D call. Sequencing used PBMCs. This sequence originates from a woman under 40 in good health and CMV-seropositive. CDR3 amino acids: CAISESTPDGKAFF. CDR3 bases: TGTGCCATCAGTGAGTCGACTCCAGATGGAAAGGCTTTCTTT.